This T cell receptor (beta chain) was captured in a study of Ad26.COV2.S vaccination and SARS-CoV-2 variants. Study observations and caveats: It was reported that spike-specific CD8+ and CD4+ T cell responses were substantially broad after vaccination.

On this clone itself: What it binds is not known.

The table came from immunoSEQ multiplex PCR; TCRdb's copy has only in-frame clones and leaves some out. The sample has 350,000 to 450,000 clones, 70% to 90% seen once; the top ten hold roughly 3.3%. Per the germline V gene, CDR1 is GTSNPN and CDR2 is SVGIG (reference sequence). There are 14 residues in the CDR3. V gave up 0 bases and J gave up 6 bases, with 13 bases separating them. The treatment denotes: 15 to 20 received Ad26.COV2.S at low or high dose, single or two shots; several received placebo; per-sample allocation not given. Samples came from day 63 after the first vaccine or placebo injection. Vaccination employed an Ad26 vector expressing the Wuhan-strain SARS-CoV-2 spike.

The chain is built from TRBV30 and TRBJ2-3; tentatively, D is TRBD2 (5 bases). This sample comprised peripheral blood, obtained in a trial of Ad26.COV2.S vaccine versus placebo. The TCR was taken from a person aged 18-65 years who received the Ad26.COV2.S COVID-19 vaccine or a placebo. The CDR3 region has the DNA TGTGCCTGGAGTGTATCGAGCGGAGCCGATACGCAGTATTTT. Its translation is CAWSVSSGADTQYF. Full variable domain (remainder filled in from reference TRBV30 and TRBJ2-3): SQTIHQWPATLVQPVGSPLSLECTVEGTSNPNLYWYRQAAGRGLQLLFYSVGIGQISSEVPQNLSASRPQDRQFILSSKKLLLSDSGFYLCAWSVSSGADTQYFGPGTRLTVL.